This TCR beta chain comes out of a study of response to subunit inactivated influenza vaccine. V lost 7 bases to trimming and J lost 4 bases; unmatched junction nucleotides: 3. There are 11 residues in the CDR3. Germline loops: CDR1 SQVTM, CDR2 ANQGSEA. As concerns this clonotype: The target antigen is unknown.

TCRdb re-analysed the RT-PCR reads in MiXCR, keeping a single row per CDR3 protein. Found here are under 800,000 distinct CDR3 sequences, approximately 14% of them singletons; the top ten hold approximately 6.5%. Study-wide points: Every seasonal influenza vaccination brings in few new T cells, the authors suggested.

V is TRBV29-1 and J is TRBJ1-2; TRBD1 matches at 7 bases. This specimen consisted of PBMCs from blood, obtained 14 to 15 days before vaccination. This sequence was found in a man aged 45-65 years who received an inactivated influenza vaccine. The CDR3 bases are TGCAGCGAAGGGACAGCCTATGGCTACACCTTC. The encoded protein is CSEGTAYGYTF.